The 18 T cell receptor beta chains given below trace back to one sample, sequenced in a study of T cell responses to AZD1222 COVID-19 vaccine (dated by TCRdb to the early 2020s). Library prep was done by the immunoSEQ multiplex PCR assay. TCRdb provides this immuneACCESS table in a form limited to in-frame rearrangements. Some clones are lacking; in checked studies, under half of them reflect an unresolved V gene, and why the rest are absent is not known. The sample profile shows about 93,000 clones; about 86% of them were found once. Roughly 6.3% of the sample belongs to the ten largest clones. In the paper's terms, the time point label means: baseline before first vaccination. Sequencing used peripheral blood, obtained on day 0 of AZD1222 vaccination. Source of these receptors: an adult in good health.

The J gene is TRBJ2-1, the V gene TRBV10-3; 8 bases are a match to TRBD1. The CDR3 is 15 amino acids. Germline lookup yields CDR1 ENHRY and CDR2 SYGVKD. J gave up 6 bases and V 6 bases, and 10 bases lay outside the gene matches. The CDR3 loop is CAIRSDRGVINEQFF. The DNA of the CDR3 is TGTGCCATCAGATCAGACAGGGGAGTAATCAATGAGCAGTTCTTC.

The chain has TRBV7-2 and TRBJ1-2, with D uncertain. V was pared by 3 bases and J by 4 bases, with 12 bases between. The CDR3 length is 14 residues. Germline CDR1 is SGHTA and CDR2 is FQGNSA. CDR3 in DNA: TGTGCCAGCAGCTTGGCGGCTATCGGCTATGGCTACACCTTC. It yields the protein CASSLAAIGYGYTF.

This clone was recorded many times. The chain employs TRBV2 and TRBJ2-7, with D possibly matching TRBD2 (7 bases). CDR1 and CDR2 (germline): SNHLY, FYNNEI. The CDR3 is 14 residues long. The V and J ends lost 3 bases and 4 bases respectively, with 13 bases between them. The DNA of the CDR3 is TGTGCCAGCAGTGAGCGGGGGCGTATTTACGAGCAGTACTTC. Residues: CASSERGRIYEQYF.

J is TRBJ1-2 and V is TRBV11-3; D ambiguous. Trimming removed 5 bases from V and 8 bases from J, with 18 bases in between. CDR3 length: 14 amino acids. Looked up from germline, CDR1 is SGHNT and CDR2 is YENEEA. The CDR3 DNA follows: TGTGCCAGCAGCAACAGAATTTCCGCCGGGGGCTACACCTTC. The encoded protein is CASSNRISAGGYTF.

The chain uses TRBV27 and TRBJ1-2; tentative D call: TRBD1 (6 bases). Deletions cut 5 bases from V and 7 bases from J, with 14 bases between. Germline values: CDR1 MNHEY, CDR2 SMNVEV (reference sequence). The CDR3 loop spans 13 amino acids. In DNA form, the CDR3 reads TGTGCCAGCAGTGTCCGCGGGGGGCGTGGCTACACCTTC. It yields the protein CASSVRGGRGYTF.

The rearrangement links TRBV7-9 to TRBJ2-1; 7 bases align to TRBD1. CDR1 is SEHNR, CDR2 FQNEAQ, per germline (reference sequence). This CDR3 is 13 amino acids long. The DNA of the CDR3 is TGTGCATACCAAGGACAGGATTACAATGAGCAGTTCTTC. This gives the protein CAYQGQDYNEQFF.

V and J are TRBV27 and TRBJ1-5; D may be TRBD1 (6 bases). The V gene's germline CDR1 is MNHEY and CDR2 SMNVEV (reference sequence). Trimming shortened V by 0 bases and J by 4 bases, and 13 bases separated the two germline ends. CDR3 length: 16 residues. In DNA form, the CDR3 reads TGTGCCAGCAGTTTATCGGCAGGGGTACGGAATCAGCCCCAGCATTTT. It specifies CASSLSAGVRNQPQHF.

The rearrangement links TRBV5-5 to TRBJ1-4; 9 bases are shared with TRBD1. This CDR3 region has 14 residues. Trimming cost V 4 bases and J 8 bases; bases outside gene matches: 6. The germline CDR1 and CDR2 sequences are SGHKS and YYEKEE (reference sequence). CDR3 nucleotide sequence: TGTGCCAGCAGCCAGTGGACAGGGGACGAAAAACTGTTTTTT. Protein sequence: CASSQWTGDEKLFF.

CDR3 DNA sequence: TGTGCCAGCAGCTTAGTCTTGGTTCGGGAGCTGTTTTTT. Translation: CASSLVLVRELFF. The chain carries TRBV7-9 and TRBJ2-2; D gene unclear. In germline, CDR1 is SEHNR, CDR2 FQNEAQ (reference sequence). The CDR3 contains 13 residues. V was pared by 1 base and J by 9 bases, with 9 bases between.

Notes on this clone: The sample holds other DNA sequences that translate to the same CDR3. This chain connects TRBV9 to TRBJ2-7, with D perhaps TRBD1 or TRBD2 (5 bases each). The ends were cut back, 2 bases at V and 5 bases at J, with 5 bases in the middle. CDR1 is SGDLS and CDR2 is YYNGEE in the germline V gene. This CDR3 is 11 amino acids long. The CDR3 is CASSVGDEQYF. As DNA, the CDR3 is TGTGCCAGCAGCGTGGGGGACGAGCAGTACTTC.

V gene TRBV4-2 combines with J gene TRBJ2-5; unclear D gene. The germline V gene encodes CDR1 LGHNA and CDR2 YNFKEQ. The length of the CDR3 is 14 residues. V lost 1 base and J 3 bases, leaving 9 bases between the germline ends. Written as DNA, the CDR3 is TGTGCCAGCAGCCAAGTAGGAAGGAAAGAGACCCAGTACTTC. Its translation: CASSQVGRKETQYF.

This chain joins TRBV10-1 and TRBJ1-1; perhaps TRBD1 as D (5 bases). V lost 7 bases and J 7 bases, leaving 10 bases between the germline ends. The CDR3 sequence is 11 residues long. CDR1 and CDR2 from the germline V gene are WNHNN and SYGVQD (reference sequence). In DNA, the CDR3 is TGCGCCAGCAAACTCACAGGTGAAGCTTTCTTT. Its translation is CASKLTGEAFF.

This chain connects TRBV30 to TRBJ1-5; D call uncertain. Trimming shortened V by 1 base and J by 7 bases, and 11 bases separated the two germline ends. The CDR3 spans 13 residues. Germline-derived CDR1 and CDR2 are GTSNPN and SVGIG (reference sequence). CDR3 sequence (DNA): TGTGCCTGGAGTGCGGGTCGTGAGCAGCCCCAGCATTTT. Translating gives CAWSAGREQPQHF.

The rearrangement joins TRBV6-2 or TRBV6-3 to TRBJ2-1; 11 nucleotides line up with TRBD2. Germline CDR1 MNHEY, CDR2 SVGEGT. CDR3 length: 15 residues. J gave up 7 bases and V 4 bases, and 6 bases lay outside the gene matches. DNA for the CDR3: TGTGCCAGCAGTTCCTTGATAGCGGGAGGGAATGAGCAGTTCTTC. It specifies CASSSLIAGGNEQFF.

The chain uses TRBV7-9 and TRBJ1-5; D gene ambiguous. V gave up 5 bases and J gave up 4 bases, with 6 bases separating them. Germline V gene lookup returns CDR1 SEHNR and CDR2 FQNEAQ (reference sequence). The CDR3 covers 12 residues. CDR3 bases: TGTGCCAGCAGCCCCCTTAATCAGCCCCAGCATTTT. The encoded protein is CASSPLNQPQHF. Together with reference TRBV7-9 and TRBJ1-5, the CDR3 gives the full variable domain: DTGVSQNPRHKITKRGQNVTFRCDPISEHNRLYWYRQTLGQGPEFLTYFQNEAQLEKSRLLSDRFSAERPKGSFSTLEIQRTEQGDSAMYLCASSPLNQPQHFGDGTRLSIL.

This sequence joins TRBV6-5 and TRBJ1-5; D call uncertain. With 6 bases removed from V and 3 bases from J, the gap between germline ends came to 15 bases. CDR1 and CDR2 (germline): MNHEY, SVGAGI. CDR3 length equals 15 residues. The CDR3 protein is CASRPDRRSNQPQHF. The CDR3 DNA reads TGTGCCAGCAGGCCAGATCGGAGGTCCAATCAGCCCCAGCATTTT.

The rearrangement links TRBV19 to TRBJ2-3; D is uncertain. CDR1 and CDR2 (germline): LNHDA, SQIVND (reference sequence). This CDR3 contains 11 residues. The ends were cut back, 9 bases at V and 8 bases at J, with 12 bases in the middle. CDR3 sequence reads: CASSGGLTQYF. Written as DNA, the CDR3 is TGTGCCAGCTCTGGCGGTCTTACGCAGTATTTT.

This chain joins TRBV7-2 and TRBJ1-5; D not resolved. Looked up from germline, CDR1 is SGHTA and CDR2 is FQGNSA. Trimming took 2 bases from V and 4 from J, leaving 6 bases between them. The CDR3 is 13 amino acids. CDR3: CASSLQDNQPQHF. The CDR3 DNA is TGTGCCAGCAGCTTACAAGATAATCAGCCCCAGCATTTT.